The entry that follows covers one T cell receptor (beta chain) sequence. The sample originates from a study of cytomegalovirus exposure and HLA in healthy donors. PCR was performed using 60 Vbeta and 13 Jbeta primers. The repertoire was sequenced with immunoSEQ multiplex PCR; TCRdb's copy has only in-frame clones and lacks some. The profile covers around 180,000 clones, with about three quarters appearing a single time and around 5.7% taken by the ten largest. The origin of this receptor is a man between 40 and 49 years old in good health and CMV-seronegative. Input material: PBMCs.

The CDR3 coding sequence is TGCGCCAGCAGCCAGGATGCAGGGGAGAACTATGGCTACACCTTC. Its protein product is CASSQDAGENYGYTF. The rearrangement uses TRBV4-1 and TRBJ1-2, with D possibly matching TRBD1 (6 bases). V was pared by 3 bases and J by 2 bases, with 13 bases between. The CDR3 totals 15 residues. Germline V CDR1 and CDR2: MGHRA, YSYEKL.